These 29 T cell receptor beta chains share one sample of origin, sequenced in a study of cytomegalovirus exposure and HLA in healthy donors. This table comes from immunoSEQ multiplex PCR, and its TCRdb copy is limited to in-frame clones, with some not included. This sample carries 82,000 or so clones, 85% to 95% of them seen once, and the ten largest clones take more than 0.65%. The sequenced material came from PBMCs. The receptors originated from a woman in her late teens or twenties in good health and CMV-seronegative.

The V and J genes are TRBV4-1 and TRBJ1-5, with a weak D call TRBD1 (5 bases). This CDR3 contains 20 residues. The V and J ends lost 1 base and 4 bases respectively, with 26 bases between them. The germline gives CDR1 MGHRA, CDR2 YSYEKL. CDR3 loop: CASSQVIVFGTSPLNQPQHF. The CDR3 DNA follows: TGCGCCAGCAGCCAAGTTATTGTATTCGGGACTAGCCCGCTAAATCAGCCCCAGCATTTT.

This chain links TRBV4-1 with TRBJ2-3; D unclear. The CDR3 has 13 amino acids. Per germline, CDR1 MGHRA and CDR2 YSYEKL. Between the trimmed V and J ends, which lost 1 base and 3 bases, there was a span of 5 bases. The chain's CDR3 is CASSQVQTDTQYF. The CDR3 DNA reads TGCGCCAGCAGCCAAGTTCAGACAGATACGCAGTATTTT.

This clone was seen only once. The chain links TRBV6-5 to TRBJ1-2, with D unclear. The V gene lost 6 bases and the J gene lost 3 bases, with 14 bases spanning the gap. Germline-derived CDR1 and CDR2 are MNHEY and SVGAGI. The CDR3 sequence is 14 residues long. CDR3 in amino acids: CASRGAGADYGYTF. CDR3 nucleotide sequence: TGTGCCAGCAGGGGAGCGGGCGCCGACTATGGCTACACCTTC.

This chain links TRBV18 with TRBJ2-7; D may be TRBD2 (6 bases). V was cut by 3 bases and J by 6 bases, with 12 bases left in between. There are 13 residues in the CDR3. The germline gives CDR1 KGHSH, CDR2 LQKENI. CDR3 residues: CASSPGGNAEQYF. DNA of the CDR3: TGTGCCAGCTCACCCGGAGGGAATGCCGAGCAGTACTTC.

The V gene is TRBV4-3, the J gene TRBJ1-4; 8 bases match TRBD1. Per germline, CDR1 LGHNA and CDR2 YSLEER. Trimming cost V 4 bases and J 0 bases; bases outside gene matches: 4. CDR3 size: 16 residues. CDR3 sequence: CASSPGQGTTNEKLFF. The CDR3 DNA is TGCGCCAGCAGCCCAGGACAGGGTACAACTAATGAAAAACTGTTTTTT.

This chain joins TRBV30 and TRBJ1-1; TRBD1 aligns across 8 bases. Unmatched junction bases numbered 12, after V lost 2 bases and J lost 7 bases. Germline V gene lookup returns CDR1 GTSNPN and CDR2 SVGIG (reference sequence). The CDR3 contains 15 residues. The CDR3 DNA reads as TGTGCCTGGAGTAAACAGGGGGGGGGTGGGCTTGAAGCTTTCTTT. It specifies CAWSKQGGGGLEAFF.

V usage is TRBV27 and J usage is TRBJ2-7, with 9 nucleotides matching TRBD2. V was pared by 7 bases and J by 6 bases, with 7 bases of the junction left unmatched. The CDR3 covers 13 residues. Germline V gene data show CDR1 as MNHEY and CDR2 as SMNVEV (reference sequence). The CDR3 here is CASMRASGIEQYF. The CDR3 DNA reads TGTGCCAGCATGAGGGCTAGCGGGATCGAGCAGTACTTC.

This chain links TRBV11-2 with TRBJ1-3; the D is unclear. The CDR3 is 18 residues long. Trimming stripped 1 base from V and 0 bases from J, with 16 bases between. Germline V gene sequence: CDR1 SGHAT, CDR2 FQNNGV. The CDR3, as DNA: TGTGCCAGCAGCTTAGGCGGGGTCGTTGGAGTCTCTGGAAACACCATATATTTT. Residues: CASSLGGVVGVSGNTIYF.

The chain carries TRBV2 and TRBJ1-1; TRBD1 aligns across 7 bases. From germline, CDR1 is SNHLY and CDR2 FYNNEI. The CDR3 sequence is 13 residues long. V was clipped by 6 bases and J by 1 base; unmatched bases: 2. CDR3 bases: TGTGCCAGCAGAGGACAGGCGAACACTGAAGCTTTCTTT. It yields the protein CASRGQANTEAFF.

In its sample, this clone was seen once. For the CDR3, the DNA is TGTGCCAGTATAACAGGGGCAGTTACTATGAACACTGAAGCTTTCTTT. It translates to CASITGAVTMNTEAFF. The gene calls are TRBV28 and TRBJ1-1; TRBD1 matches 7 bases. V was pared by 9 bases and J by 0 bases, with 13 bases of the junction left unmatched. Germline CDR1 is MDHEN and CDR2 is SYDVKM. This CDR3 has 16 amino acids.

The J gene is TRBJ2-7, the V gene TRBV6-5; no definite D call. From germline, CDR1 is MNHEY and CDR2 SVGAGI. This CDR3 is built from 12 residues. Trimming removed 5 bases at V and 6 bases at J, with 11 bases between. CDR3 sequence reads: CASSLVGGEQYF. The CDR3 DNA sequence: TGTGCCAGCAGTCTCGTCGGCGGCGAGCAGTACTTC.

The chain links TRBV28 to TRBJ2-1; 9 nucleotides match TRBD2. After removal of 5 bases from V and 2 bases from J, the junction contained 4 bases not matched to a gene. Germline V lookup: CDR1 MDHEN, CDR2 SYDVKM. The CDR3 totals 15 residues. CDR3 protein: CASSRAGGPYNEQFF. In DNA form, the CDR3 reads TGTGCCAGCAGTAGAGCGGGAGGTCCCTACAATGAGCAGTTCTTC.

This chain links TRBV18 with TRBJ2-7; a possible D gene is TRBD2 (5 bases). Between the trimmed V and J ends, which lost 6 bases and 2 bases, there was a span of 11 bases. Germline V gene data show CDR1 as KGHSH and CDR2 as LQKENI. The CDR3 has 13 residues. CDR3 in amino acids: CASSEDRAYEQYF. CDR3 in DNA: TGTGCCAGCTCGGAGGACCGAGCCTACGAGCAGTACTTC.

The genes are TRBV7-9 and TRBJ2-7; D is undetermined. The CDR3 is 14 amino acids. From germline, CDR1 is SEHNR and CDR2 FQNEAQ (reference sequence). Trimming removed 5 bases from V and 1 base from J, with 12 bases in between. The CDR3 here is CASSLTGGSYEQYF. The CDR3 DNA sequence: TGTGCCAGCAGCCTAACCGGCGGTTCCTACGAGCAGTACTTC.

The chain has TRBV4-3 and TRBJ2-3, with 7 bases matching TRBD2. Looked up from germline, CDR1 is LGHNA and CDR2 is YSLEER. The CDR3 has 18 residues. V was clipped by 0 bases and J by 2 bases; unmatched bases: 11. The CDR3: CASSQDPRLAASTDTQYF. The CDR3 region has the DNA TGCGCCAGCAGCCAAGATCCCCGGCTAGCGGCCTCCACAGATACGCAGTATTTT.

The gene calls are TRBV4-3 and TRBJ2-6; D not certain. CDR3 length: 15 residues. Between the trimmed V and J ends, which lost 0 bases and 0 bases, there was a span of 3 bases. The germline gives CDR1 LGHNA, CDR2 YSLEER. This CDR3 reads CASSQDLSGANVLTF. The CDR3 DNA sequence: TGCGCCAGCAGCCAAGATCTCTCTGGGGCCAACGTCCTGACTTTC.

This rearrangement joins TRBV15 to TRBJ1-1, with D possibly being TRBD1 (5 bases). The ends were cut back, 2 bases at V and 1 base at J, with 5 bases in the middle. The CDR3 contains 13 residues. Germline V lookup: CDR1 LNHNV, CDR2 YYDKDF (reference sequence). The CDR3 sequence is CATSRQGNTEAFF. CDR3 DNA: TGTGCCACCAGCAGACAGGGGAACACTGAAGCTTTCTTT.

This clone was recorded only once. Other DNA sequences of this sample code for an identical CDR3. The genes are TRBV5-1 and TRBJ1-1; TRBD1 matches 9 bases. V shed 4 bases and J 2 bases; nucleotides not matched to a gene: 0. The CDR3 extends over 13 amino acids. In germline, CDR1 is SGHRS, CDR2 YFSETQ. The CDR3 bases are TGCGCCAGCAGCACAGGGGGCAACACTGAAGCTTTCTTT. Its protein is CASSTGGNTEAFF.

CDR3 nucleotides: TGTGCCAGCAGCTTAGACTGGGGGCGCTACAATGAGCAGTTCTTC. Its protein is CASSLDWGRYNEQFF. V gene TRBV7-2 combines with J gene TRBJ2-1, with a weak D call TRBD1 (6 bases). CDR1 is SGHTA, CDR2 FQGNSA, per germline. The CDR3 totals 15 residues. V lost 1 base to trimming and J lost 3 bases, with 10 bases between them.

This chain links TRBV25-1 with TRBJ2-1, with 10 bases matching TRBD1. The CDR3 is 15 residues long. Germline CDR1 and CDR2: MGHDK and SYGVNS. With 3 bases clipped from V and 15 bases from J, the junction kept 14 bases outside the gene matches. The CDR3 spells CASSDKGQGMFIRFF. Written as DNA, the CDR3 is TGTGCCAGCAGTGACAAGGGACAGGGGATGTTCATTCGGTTCTTC.

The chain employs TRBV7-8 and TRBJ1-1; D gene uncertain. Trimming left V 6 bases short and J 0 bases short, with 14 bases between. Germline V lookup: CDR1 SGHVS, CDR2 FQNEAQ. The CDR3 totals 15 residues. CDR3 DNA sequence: TGTGCCAGCAGACTAGATAGGAGAGTGAACACTGAAGCTTTCTTT. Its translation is CASRLDRRVNTEAFF.

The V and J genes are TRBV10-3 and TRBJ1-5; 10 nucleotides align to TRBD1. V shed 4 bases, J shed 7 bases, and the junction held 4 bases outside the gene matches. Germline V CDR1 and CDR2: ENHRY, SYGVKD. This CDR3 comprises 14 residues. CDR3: CAISATGGDQPQHF. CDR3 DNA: TGTGCCATCAGTGCGACAGGGGGCGACCAGCCCCAGCATTTT.

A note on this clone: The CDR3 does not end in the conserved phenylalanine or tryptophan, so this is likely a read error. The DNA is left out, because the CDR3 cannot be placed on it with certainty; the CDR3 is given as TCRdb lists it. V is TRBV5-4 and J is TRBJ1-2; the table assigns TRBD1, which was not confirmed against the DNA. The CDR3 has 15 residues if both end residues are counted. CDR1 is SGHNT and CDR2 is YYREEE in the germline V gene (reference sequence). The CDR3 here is CASSIDGQGVPILPT.

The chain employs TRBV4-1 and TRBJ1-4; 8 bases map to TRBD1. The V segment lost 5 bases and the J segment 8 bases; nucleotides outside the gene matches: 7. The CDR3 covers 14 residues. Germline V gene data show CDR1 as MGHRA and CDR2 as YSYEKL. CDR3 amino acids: CASSNYRGGEKLFF. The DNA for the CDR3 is TGCGCCAGCAGCAACTACAGGGGGGGAGAAAAACTGTTTTTT.

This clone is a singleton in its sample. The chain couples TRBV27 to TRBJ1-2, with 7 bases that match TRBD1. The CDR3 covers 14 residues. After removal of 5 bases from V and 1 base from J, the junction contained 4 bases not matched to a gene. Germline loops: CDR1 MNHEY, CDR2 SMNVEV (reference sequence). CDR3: CASSPGQFNYGYTF. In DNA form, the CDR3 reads TGTGCCAGCAGTCCGGGACAGTTTAACTATGGCTACACCTTC.

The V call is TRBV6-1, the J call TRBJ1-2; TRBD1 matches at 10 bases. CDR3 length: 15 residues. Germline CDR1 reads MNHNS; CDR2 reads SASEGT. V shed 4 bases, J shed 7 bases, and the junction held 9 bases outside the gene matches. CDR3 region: CASSGSRDRGVGYTF. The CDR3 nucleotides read TGTGCCAGCAGTGGATCCCGGGACAGGGGAGTTGGCTACACCTTC.

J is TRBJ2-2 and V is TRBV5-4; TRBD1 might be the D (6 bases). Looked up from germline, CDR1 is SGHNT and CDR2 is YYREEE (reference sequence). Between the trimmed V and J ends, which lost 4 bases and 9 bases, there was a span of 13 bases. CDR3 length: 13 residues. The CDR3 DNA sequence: TGTGCCAGCAGCCGGGACACAGGGAGGGAGCTGTTTTTT. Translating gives CASSRDTGRELFF.

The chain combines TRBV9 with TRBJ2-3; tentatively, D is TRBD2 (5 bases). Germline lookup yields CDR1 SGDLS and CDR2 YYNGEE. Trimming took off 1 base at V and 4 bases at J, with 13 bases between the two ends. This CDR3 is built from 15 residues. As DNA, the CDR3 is TGTGCCAGCAGCGTACAAGGGAGTACGGCAGATACGCAGTATTTT. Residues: CASSVQGSTADTQYF. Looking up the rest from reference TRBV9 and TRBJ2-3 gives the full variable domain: DSGVTQTPKHLITATGQRVTLRCSPRSGDLSVYWYQQSLDQGLQFLIQYYNGEERAKGNILERFSAQQFPDLHSELNLSSLELGDSALYFCASSVQGSTADTQYFGPGTRLTVL.

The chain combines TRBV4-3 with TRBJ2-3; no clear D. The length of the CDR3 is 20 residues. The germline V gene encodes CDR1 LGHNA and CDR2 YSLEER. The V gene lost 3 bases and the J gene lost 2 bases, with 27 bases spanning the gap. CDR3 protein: CASSQRPPRGSRLFTDTQYF. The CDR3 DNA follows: TGCGCCAGCAGCCAGCGGCCTCCCCGAGGTAGCCGACTGTTCACAGATACGCAGTATTTT.